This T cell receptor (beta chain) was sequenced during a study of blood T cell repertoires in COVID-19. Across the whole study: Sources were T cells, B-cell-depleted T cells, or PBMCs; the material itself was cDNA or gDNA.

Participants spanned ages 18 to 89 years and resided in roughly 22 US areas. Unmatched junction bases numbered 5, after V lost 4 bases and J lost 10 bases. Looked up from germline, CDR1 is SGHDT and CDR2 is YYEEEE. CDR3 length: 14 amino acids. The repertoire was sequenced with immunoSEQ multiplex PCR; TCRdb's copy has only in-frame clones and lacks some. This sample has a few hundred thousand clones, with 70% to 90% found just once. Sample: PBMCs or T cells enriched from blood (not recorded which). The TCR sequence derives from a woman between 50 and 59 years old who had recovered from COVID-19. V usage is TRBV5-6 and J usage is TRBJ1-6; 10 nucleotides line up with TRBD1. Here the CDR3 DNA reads TGTGCCAGCAGCCTCGACAGGGGGCTATCACCCCTCCACTTT. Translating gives CASSLDRGLSPLHF.